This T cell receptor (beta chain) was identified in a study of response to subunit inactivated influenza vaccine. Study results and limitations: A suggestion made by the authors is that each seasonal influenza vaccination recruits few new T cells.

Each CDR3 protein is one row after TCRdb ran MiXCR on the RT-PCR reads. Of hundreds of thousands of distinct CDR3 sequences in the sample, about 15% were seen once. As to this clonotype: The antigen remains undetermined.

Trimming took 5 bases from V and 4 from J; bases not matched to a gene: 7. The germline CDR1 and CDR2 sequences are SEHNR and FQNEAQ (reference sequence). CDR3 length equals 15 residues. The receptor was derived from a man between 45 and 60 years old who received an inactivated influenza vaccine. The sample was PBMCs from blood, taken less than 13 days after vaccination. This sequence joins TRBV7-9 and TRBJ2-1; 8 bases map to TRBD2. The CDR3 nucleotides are TGTGCCAGCAGCCCGCTTAGCGGGGTATACAATGAGCAGTTCTTC. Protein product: CASSPLSGVYNEQFF.